Described below is a single T cell receptor (beta chain) sequence and its context. This entry belongs to a study of blood T cell repertoires in COVID-19. Study background: PBMCs, B-cell-depleted T cells, or T cells were the source of the cDNA or gDNA that made up the material.

V lost 2 bases, J lost 0 bases, and 11 bases lay in between. This CDR3 contains 16 residues. In germline, CDR1 is MDHEN, CDR2 SYDVKM. Authors' processing steps: Reference gene primers were amplified, and this amplification served to estimate nucleated cell counts. TCRdb's copy holds only in-frame clones and misses some; the assay was immunoSEQ multiplex PCR. From that table come the V and J calls and clone size; the DNA was used to work out D and trimming. The table lists about 280,000 clones, around 92% of them singletons. The specimen was peripheral blood. V and J are TRBV28 and TRBJ1-5; a weak D match, TRBD1 (5 bases). The receptor comes from a woman in her 30s with COVID-19, enrolled during active disease. The CDR3 region is CASSLTDRPSNQPQHF. As DNA, the CDR3 is TGTGCCAGCAGTTTAACAGACAGACCTAGCAATCAGCCCCAGCATTTT.